A single sample is the source of the 13 T cell receptor beta chains below, sequenced in a study of T cells in Graves' hyperthyroidism and ophthalmopathy. There were TCR beta CDR3 regions amplified from RNA transcripts. HTBI primers were the set used in a first-round RT-PCR of the TCR CDR3. TCRdb used MiXCR to reprocess the multiplex PCR reads, holding one entry per CDR3 protein. The sample lists roughly 650,000 distinct CDR3 sequences, 16% occurring once. Material for sequencing was blood. The receptors shown here come from a woman in her 40s with Graves' ophthalmopathy.

This clonotype showed up many times. The gene calls are TRBV28 and TRBJ2-5, with D perhaps assigned TRBD1 or TRBD2 (6 bases each). The CDR3 runs to 16 residues. V was pared by 3 bases and J by 4 bases, with 18 bases between. Germline CDR1 is MDHEN and CDR2 is SYDVKM. CDR3 amino acids: CASSFGQKTRGETQYF. In nucleotides, the CDR3 is TGTGCCAGCAGTTTCGGACAGAAGACTAGGGGAGAGACCCAGTACTTC.

This chain uses TRBV27 with TRBJ2-5; D is unresolved. The ends were cut back, 6 bases at V and 5 bases at J, with 13 bases in the middle. Germline V gene data show CDR1 as MNHEY and CDR2 as SMNVEV (reference sequence). The CDR3 contains 13 residues. CDR3 coding DNA: TGTGCCAGCAGCCGCCGTCTCTCGGAGACCCAGTACTTC. Protein: CASSRRLSETQYF.

This clonotype was observed at least ten times. The chain employs TRBV28 and TRBJ1-5, with no clear D. The germline gives CDR1 MDHEN, CDR2 SYDVKM. Trimming took 6 bases from V and 2 from J, leaving 14 bases between them. This CDR3 comprises 15 residues. As DNA, the CDR3 is TGTGCCAGCAGATTGGGAGAATGGGGCAATCAGCCCCAGCATTTT. It yields the protein CASRLGEWGNQPQHF.

In this sample, this clonotype turned up many times. This chain links TRBV3-1 with TRBJ2-1, with D uncertain. Germline V gene sequence: CDR1 LGHDT, CDR2 YNNKEL (reference sequence). The CDR3 spans 11 residues. Trimming took off 4 bases at V and 9 bases at J, with 7 bases between the two ends. The CDR3 is CASSRRSEQFF. The DNA for the CDR3 is TGTGCCAGCAGCCGACGAAGTGAGCAGTTCTTC.

The chain couples TRBV4-2 to TRBJ2-2, with 9 bases fitting TRBD2. The V gene's germline CDR1 is LGHNA and CDR2 YNFKEQ. Trimming took 1 base from V and 7 from J; bases not matched to a gene: 10. This CDR3 contains 17 residues. The CDR3, as DNA: TGTGCCAGCAGCCAAGTTGAAGCGGGAGGACTTGGCGGGGAGCTGTTTTTT. Amino acid sequence: CASSQVEAGGLGGELFF.

This clonotype was seen only a few times. The chain has TRBV18 and TRBJ2-7; 7 bases map to TRBD1. Germline CDR1 KGHSH, CDR2 LQKENI. The V and J ends lost 4 bases and 5 bases, in that order; junction bases with no gene match: 11. This CDR3 contains 15 residues. CDR3 amino acids: CASSLNRGDSNEQYF. In DNA, the CDR3 is TGTGCCAGCTCACTTAACAGGGGCGATAGTAACGAGCAGTACTTC.

This clonotype was counted many times. As DNA, the CDR3 is TGTGCCAGCAGTTCGCGGGGGGCCGGGGGAGAGACCCAGTACTTC. It translates to CASSSRGAGGETQYF. The V and J genes are TRBV12-3 or TRBV12-4 and TRBJ2-5; TRBD2 matches 8 bases. Losses at the gene ends were 4 bases for V and 4 bases for J; bases not matched to a gene: 8. The length of the CDR3 is 15 residues.

This clonotype was observed at least ten times. This chain connects TRBV11-2 to TRBJ2-3; 7 positions agree with TRBD1. V gave up 0 bases and J gave up 0 bases; unmatched junction bases: 3. Germline V lookup: CDR1 SGHAT, CDR2 FQNNGV. This CDR3 region has 16 residues. CDR3 residues: CASSLDARGSTDTQYF. CDR3 bases: TGTGCCAGCAGCTTAGATGCCAGGGGGAGCACAGATACGCAGTATTTT.

At least ten counts were recorded for this clonotype. J is TRBJ1-6 and V is TRBV28; TRBD1 agrees at 7 bases. The CDR3 sequence is 14 residues long. Germline V CDR1 and CDR2: MDHEN, SYDVKM. V shed 5 bases, J shed 9 bases, and the junction held 7 bases outside the gene matches. The CDR3 loop reads CASSITGTASPLHF. In DNA form, the CDR3 reads TGTGCCAGCAGTATTACAGGGACAGCTTCACCCCTCCACTTT.

At least ten counts were recorded for this clonotype. The rearrangement uses TRBV5-1 and TRBJ1-2; 7 bases are a match to TRBD1. V dropped 4 bases and J dropped 4; count of bases not matched to a gene: 4. Germline-derived CDR1 and CDR2 are SGHRS and YFSETQ. CDR3 size: 13 residues. The CDR3: CASSVWTGYGYTF. The CDR3 nucleotides read TGCGCCAGCAGCGTCTGGACAGGCTATGGCTACACCTTC.

This clonotype occurred a few times. This chain joins TRBV19 and TRBJ2-7; 8 nucleotides match TRBD1. Germline V gives CDR1 LNHDA, CDR2 SQIVND (reference sequence). The V gene end was trimmed by 8 bases and the J gene end by 2 bases; junction bases not matched to a gene: 14. The CDR3 loop spans 16 amino acids. CDR3 bases: TGTGCCAGTGGCGGGACAGGAGGTAATGGAGCCTACGAGCAGTACTTC. It translates to CASGGTGGNGAYEQYF.

This clonotype has only a few counts. The V gene is TRBV15, the J gene TRBJ2-5; the match to TRBD2 covers 8 bases. Germline lookup yields CDR1 LNHNV and CDR2 YYDKDF (reference sequence). The V segment lost 5 bases and the J segment 2 bases; nucleotides outside the gene matches: 7. This CDR3 has 15 amino acids. CDR3 protein: CATSLGLGEQETQYF. CDR3 DNA: TGTGCCACCAGCTTGGGACTAGGGGAACAAGAGACCCAGTACTTC. The entire variable domain, with the rest obtained from reference TRBV15 and TRBJ2-5, is as follows: DAMVIQNPRYQVTQFGKPVTLSCSQTLNHNVMYWYQQKSSQAPKLLFHYYDKDFNNEADTPDNFQSRRPNTSFCFLDIRSPGLGDTAMYLCATSLGLGEQETQYFGPGTRLLVL.

This clonotype has only a few counts. This sequence joins TRBV12-3 or TRBV12-4 and TRBJ1-4, with 9 bases identical to TRBD1. V shed 6 bases, J shed 8 bases, and the junction held 7 bases outside the gene matches. This CDR3 is 14 amino acids long. The CDR3 DNA sequence: TGTGCCAGCAGGGGACAGGGTCAGGGCGAAAAACTGTTTTTT. Protein sequence: CASRGQGQGEKLFF.